This record covers a single T cell receptor beta chain. These data come from a study of cytomegalovirus exposure and HLA in healthy donors. The CDR3 covers 14 residues. Germline loops: CDR1 MDHEN, CDR2 SYDVKM. Trimming removed 4 bases from V and 4 bases from J, with 10 bases in between. TCRdb keeps only in-frame clones here, not all; method: immunoSEQ multiplex PCR. The profile shows roughly 50,000 clones, about 92% of them singletons. The sequenced sample was PBMCs. This chain joins TRBV28 and TRBJ1-4; D is unresolved. This clonotype originated in a woman in her late teens or twenties in good health and CMV-seropositive. CDR3 DNA: TGTGCCAGCAGTTCCGGGAGCAATAATGAAAAACTGTTTTTT. Translation gives CASSSGSNNEKLFF.